Sequencing of this T cell receptor (beta chain) was carried out in a study of T cells in localized non-small cell lung cancer (dated by TCRdb to about 2020). As for the study more broadly: Comparing tumors with uninvolved tumor-adjacent lungs, the study looked at the T cell repertoires of about 240 patients with early-stage NSCLC. All 236 NSCLC patients in the cohort were treatment-naive and had localized lung tumors that were resected. The mean age of the NSCLC patients was just over 65 years, with approximately 130 men and approximately 100 women. Broader findings and caveats from the paper: Higher blood T cell density associated with longer overall survival, while higher adjacent-lung clonality associated with shorter survival. Because multi-region sequencing of the tumors was not done, intratumor heterogeneity could not be ruled out. The highest T cell clonality was observed in uninvolved tumor-adjacent lung, where clonality exceeded that of tumor, suggesting that antigenic responses were more focused in uninvolved tumor-adjacent lung. A median of around 62 of the top 100 tumor clones turned up in the paired uninvolved adjacent lung, and about 28 of those clones also ranked among the top 100 of that same adjacent lung. Because the study design was exploratory, TCR variables were selected using unadjusted p-values without false-discovery rate correction.

The CDR3 runs 12 amino acids, cysteine and phenylalanine included. Only the CDR3 DNA is retained, 36 bases long and in frame from the first base. Germline trimming amounts to 11 bases on V and 3 bases on J, with 6 as the count of junction bases outside the gene matches. CDR1 SNHLY and CDR2 FYNNEI were looked up in the germline V gene. TCR beta CDR3 regions were sequenced from DNA using the immunoSEQ Assay. The published analysis was carried out like this. T cell density was computed as TCR beta template counts normalized to usable DNA estimated by amplifying housekeeping genes. Richness was estimated using the preseqR package, with extrapolation to 400,000 templates for PBMC samples and to 120,000 templates for tissue samples. Clonality was taken to be one minus Pielou's evenness. Differential abundance testing on productive amino-acid clonotypes, with a minimum total count of 5 and an alpha of 0.1, was used to identify tissue-enriched TCRs. Repertoire overlap between compartments was quantified with the Jaccard Index and Morisita Overlap Index. GLIPH grouped TCR beta CDR3s together with public tetramer-defined viral CDR3s, and a viral motif had to include at least three viral sequences and also show V-gene enrichment. As stored in TCRdb, this immuneACCESS dataset retains in-frame rearrangements with V and J assigned. A fraction of the clones does not appear; measured against another copy, unresolved V genes explain less than half of the discrepancy, and the remainder lacks a known reason. The V and J calls and clone size were taken over from that table, and D and trimming were inferred from the DNA. Present in this sample are more than 70,000 clones, about four fifths of which were seen just once. The top ten clones comprise 2.8% of the sample.

At diagnosis, tumor, uninvolved tumor-adjacent lung and peripheral blood were collected and then preserved as a mix of FFPE and fresh-frozen material. For TCR repertoire profiling, the blood samples were analyzed as peripheral blood mononuclear cells. This clone has just a few counts. No cognate antigen has been identified for it. No base quality values were provided; no much bigger clone lies one nucleotide off. This chain joins TRBV2 to TRBJ1-1; the central 7 bases match TRBD1. Sample: peripheral blood, taken before any cancer treatment. The receptor's source is a man aged 35 to 69 with stage I lung adenocarcinoma. For the CDR3, the sequence is CARRQGDTEAFF. The DNA is as follows: TGTGCCCGTCGACAGGGCGACACTGAAGCTTTCTTT.